Described below is a single TCR beta chain sequence and its context. Its antigen is not identified. Primers included in the PCR were 60 Vbeta and 13 Jbeta primers. Data came from immunoSEQ multiplex PCR; TCRdb stores just in-frame clones and leaves some out. Of some 160,000 clones detected, approximately 68% appear once; the ten largest clones hold about 4.7%. V gave up 4 bases and J gave up 1 base, with 13 bases separating them. Germline CDR1 reads KGHSH; CDR2 reads LQKENI. The CDR3 is 15 amino acids. The sample comes from a study of cytomegalovirus exposure and HLA in healthy donors. Study-wide points: Later analysis identified over 15,000 TCR beta sequences associated with HLA alleles, using a false discovery rate threshold of 0.05.

Sequencing was carried out using PBMCs. This sequence joins TRBV18 and TRBJ1-1, with D unclear. The TCR comes from a man aged 55 to 70 in good health and CMV-seronegative. In nucleotides, the CDR3 is TGTGCCAGCTCACGGGAGTCCGACCGGAACACTGAAGCTTTCTTT. Protein product: CASSRESDRNTEAFF.